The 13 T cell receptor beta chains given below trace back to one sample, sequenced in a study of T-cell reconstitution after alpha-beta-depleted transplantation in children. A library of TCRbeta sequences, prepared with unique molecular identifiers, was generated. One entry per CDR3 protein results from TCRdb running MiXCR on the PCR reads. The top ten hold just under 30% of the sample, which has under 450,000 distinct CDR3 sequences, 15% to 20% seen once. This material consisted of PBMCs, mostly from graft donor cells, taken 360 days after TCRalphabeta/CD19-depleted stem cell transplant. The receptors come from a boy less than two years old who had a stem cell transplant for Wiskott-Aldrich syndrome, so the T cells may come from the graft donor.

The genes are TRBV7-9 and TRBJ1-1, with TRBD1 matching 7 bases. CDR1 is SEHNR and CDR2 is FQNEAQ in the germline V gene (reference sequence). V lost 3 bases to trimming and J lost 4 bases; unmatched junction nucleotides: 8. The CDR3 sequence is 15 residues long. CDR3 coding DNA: TGTGCCAGCAGCTTGGACAGGAGTGGCTTCACTGAAGCTTTCTTT. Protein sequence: CASSLDRSGFTEAFF.

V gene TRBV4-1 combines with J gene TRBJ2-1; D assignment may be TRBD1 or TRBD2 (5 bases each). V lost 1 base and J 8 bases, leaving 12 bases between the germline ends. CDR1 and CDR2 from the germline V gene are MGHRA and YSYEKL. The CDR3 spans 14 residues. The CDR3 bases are TGCGCCAGCAGCCAAGGTGAGGGGATCGATGAGCAGTTCTTC. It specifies CASSQGEGIDEQFF.

Here the CDR3 reads CASSLKGAGEPLHF. The CDR3 DNA reads TGTGCCAGCAGCTTAAAGGGGGCCGGGGAGCCCCTCCACTTT. The chain links TRBV7-9 to TRBJ1-6; TRBD1 aligns across 7 bases. The CDR3 length is 14 residues. V shed 2 bases, J shed 13 bases, and the junction held 8 bases outside the gene matches. Per the germline V gene, CDR1 is SEHNR and CDR2 is FQNEAQ (reference sequence). Full variable domain (outside the CDR3, taken from reference TRBV7-9 and TRBJ1-6): DTGVSQNPRHKITKRGQNVTFRCDPISEHNRLYWYRQTLGQGPEFLTYFQNEAQLEKSRLLSDRFSAERPKGSFSTLEIQRTEQGDSAMYLCASSLKGAGEPLHFGNGTRLTVT.

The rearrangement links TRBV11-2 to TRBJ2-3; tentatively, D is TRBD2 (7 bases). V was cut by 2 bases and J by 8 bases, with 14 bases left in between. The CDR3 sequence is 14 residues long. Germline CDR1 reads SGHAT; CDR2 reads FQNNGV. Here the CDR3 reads CASSLKGGAATQYF. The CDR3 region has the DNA TGTGCCAGCAGCTTAAAGGGGGGGGCGGCTACGCAGTATTTT.

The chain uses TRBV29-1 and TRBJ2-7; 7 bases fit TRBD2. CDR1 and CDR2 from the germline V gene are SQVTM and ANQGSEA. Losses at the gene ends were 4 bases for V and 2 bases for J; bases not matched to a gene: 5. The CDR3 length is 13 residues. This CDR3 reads CSVGSGGAYEQYF. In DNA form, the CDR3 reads TGCAGCGTTGGCAGTGGGGGGGCCTACGAGCAGTACTTC.

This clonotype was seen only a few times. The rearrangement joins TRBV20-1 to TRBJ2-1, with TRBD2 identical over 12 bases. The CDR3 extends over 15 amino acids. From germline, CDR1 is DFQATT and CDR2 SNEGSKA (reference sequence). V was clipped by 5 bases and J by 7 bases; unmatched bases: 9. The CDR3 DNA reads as TGCAGTGCTCTAGGACTAGCGGGACGGACTAATGAGCAGTTCTTC. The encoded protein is CSALGLAGRTNEQFF.

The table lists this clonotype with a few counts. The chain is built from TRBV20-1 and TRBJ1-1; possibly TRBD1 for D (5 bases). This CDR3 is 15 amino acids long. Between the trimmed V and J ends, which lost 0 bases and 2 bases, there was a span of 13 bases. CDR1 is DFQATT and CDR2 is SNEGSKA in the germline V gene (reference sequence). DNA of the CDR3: TGCAGTGCTAGAGATCCCCTGACAGCCAACACTGAAGCTTTCTTT. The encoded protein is CSARDPLTANTEAFF.

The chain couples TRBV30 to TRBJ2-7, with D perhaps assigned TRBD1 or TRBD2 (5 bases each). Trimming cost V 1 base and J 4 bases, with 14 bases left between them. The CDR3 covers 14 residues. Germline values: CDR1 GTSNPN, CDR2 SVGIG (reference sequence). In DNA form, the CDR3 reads TGTGCCTGGAGTGCAGCCGGGACGCCATACGAGCAGTACTTC. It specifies CAWSAAGTPYEQYF.

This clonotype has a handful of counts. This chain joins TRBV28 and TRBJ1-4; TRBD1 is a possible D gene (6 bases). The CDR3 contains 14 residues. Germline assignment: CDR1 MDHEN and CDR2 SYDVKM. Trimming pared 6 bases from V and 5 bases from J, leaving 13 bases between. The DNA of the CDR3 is TGTGCCAGCAGCCGGACAGTCGACAATGAAAAACTGTTTTTT. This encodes CASSRTVDNEKLFF.

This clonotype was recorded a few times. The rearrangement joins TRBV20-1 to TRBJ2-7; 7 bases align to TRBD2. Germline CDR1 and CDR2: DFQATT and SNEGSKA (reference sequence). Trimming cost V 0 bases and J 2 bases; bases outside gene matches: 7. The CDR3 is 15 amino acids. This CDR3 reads CSARERAGAAYEQYF. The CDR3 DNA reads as TGCAGTGCTAGAGAAAGGGCGGGAGCTGCCTACGAGCAGTACTTC.

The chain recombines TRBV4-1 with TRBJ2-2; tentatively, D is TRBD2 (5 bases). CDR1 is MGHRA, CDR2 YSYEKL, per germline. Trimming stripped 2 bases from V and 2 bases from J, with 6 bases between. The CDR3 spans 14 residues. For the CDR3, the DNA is TGCGCCAGCAGCCAAACTAGAAACACCGGGGAGCTGTTTTTT. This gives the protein CASSQTRNTGELFF.

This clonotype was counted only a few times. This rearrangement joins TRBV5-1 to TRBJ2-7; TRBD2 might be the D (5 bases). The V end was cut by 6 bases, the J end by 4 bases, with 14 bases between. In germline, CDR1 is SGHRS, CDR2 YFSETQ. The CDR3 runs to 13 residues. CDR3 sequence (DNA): TGCGCCAGCAAGCTTATGGAGGCGTACGAGCAGTACTTC. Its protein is CASKLMEAYEQYF.

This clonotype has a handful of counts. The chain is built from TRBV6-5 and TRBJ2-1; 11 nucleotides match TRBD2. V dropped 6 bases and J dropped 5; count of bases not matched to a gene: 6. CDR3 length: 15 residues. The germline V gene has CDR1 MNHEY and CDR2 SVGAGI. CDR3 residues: CASSIAGGPNNEQFF. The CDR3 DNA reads TGTGCCAGCAGCATAGCGGGAGGGCCAAACAATGAGCAGTTCTTC.